This TCR beta chain is from a study of beta chain features in type 1 diabetes. Since all of the isolated RNA was reverse transcribed, expressed TCRB transcripts were what got sequenced. The data were produced by immunoSEQ multiplex PCR, yet TCRdb's version contains in-frame clones alone and is incomplete. The sample carries 640,000 or so clones, around 15% recorded once. In regard to this clone: Antigen unknown.

Study results and caveats: TCRB CDR3s from Type 1 diabetes patients were moderately but significantly shorter in all four CD4+ subsets.

This sequence originates from a man aged 18 to 29 with type 1 diabetes. The specimen was naive CD4+ T cells from blood.

The CDR3 coding sequence is TGTGCCAGCAGTGAAGCTCCCTTCCCTGCGGGCACAGATACGCAGTATTTT. Amino acids: CASSEAPFPAGTDTQYF. The chain employs TRBV2 and TRBJ2-3; D unclear. CDR3 length equals 17 residues. CDR1 and CDR2 (germline): SNHLY, FYNNEI. V lost 0 bases to trimming and J lost 1 base, with 14 bases between them.